The 8 T cell receptor beta chains in this list originate from one sample, sequenced in a study of blood T cell repertoires in COVID-19. Clones were sequenced by immunoSEQ multiplex PCR, and TCRdb holds only the in-frame ones, with some missing. Here the sample spans under 350,000 clones, over 85% being singletons. Sequenced material: PBMCs or T cells enriched from blood (not recorded which). The receptors derive from a woman aged 55-70 years who had recovered from COVID-19.

The chain uses TRBV27 and TRBJ2-1; a possible D gene is TRBD2 (5 bases). CDR1 MNHEY and CDR2 SMNVEV come from the germline V gene (reference sequence). This CDR3 contains 15 residues. V was shortened by 7 bases and J by 0 bases, with 13 bases between the two germline ends. The CDR3 is CASKPAGSSYNEQFF. For the CDR3, the DNA is TGTGCCAGCAAGCCGGCGGGTTCCTCCTACAATGAGCAGTTCTTC.

This clone occurred a few times. This CDR3 reads CASSKESGTEYGYTF. The CDR3 nucleotides read TGTGCCAGCAGTAAAGAATCCGGGACAGAATATGGCTACACCTTC. The chain couples TRBV2 to TRBJ1-2; 7 bases agree with TRBD1. CDR3 length equals 15 residues. The germline gives CDR1 SNHLY, CDR2 FYNNEI. Trimming cost V 5 bases and J 5 bases; bases outside gene matches: 11.

This chain uses TRBV10-3 with TRBJ2-1; tentative D call: TRBD1 (5 bases). This CDR3 has 14 amino acids. The V gene's germline CDR1 is ENHRY and CDR2 SYGVKD. The ends were cut back, 3 bases at V and 8 bases at J, with 14 bases in the middle. The DNA of the CDR3 is TGTGCCATCAGTGACAGGGTTGTTTTTTATGAGCAGTTCTTC. It codes for CAISDRVVFYEQFF.

This clone has just one count. CDR3 amino acids: CASSVDRINSPLHF. Here the CDR3 DNA reads TGTGCCAGCAGTGTGGACAGGATTAATTCACCCCTCCACTTT. The chain recombines TRBV2 with TRBJ1-6, with 7 bases aligning to TRBD1. This CDR3 contains 14 residues. In germline, CDR1 is SNHLY, CDR2 FYNNEI. Germline trimming cut 4 bases from V and 6 bases from J; bases unmatched to any gene: 3. The whole variable domain, remainder taken from reference TRBV2 and TRBJ1-6, is EPEVTQTPSHQVTQMGQEVILRCVPISNHLYFYWYRQILGQKVEFLVSFYNNEISEKSEIFDDQFSVERPDGSNFTLKIRSTKLEDSAMYFCASSVDRINSPLHFGNGTRLTVT.

The CDR3 nucleotides are TGTGCCAGCAGTTACTCGACAGAAAATAATTCACCCCTCCACTTT. Translating it yields CASSYSTENNSPLHF. This rearrangement joins TRBV6-5 to TRBJ1-6, with a weak D call TRBD1 (5 bases). CDR1 is MNHEY, CDR2 SVGAGI, per germline. The CDR3 spans 15 residues. Trimming cost V 0 bases and J 5 bases, with 8 bases left between them.

The CDR3 loop is CASSISDTEAFF. Written as DNA, the CDR3 is TGTGCCAGTAGTATTTCGGACACTGAAGCTTTCTTT. The V gene is TRBV19, the J gene TRBJ1-1; D is ambiguous. Germline CDR1 is LNHDA and CDR2 is SQIVND (reference sequence). V was trimmed by 3 bases and J by 3 bases, leaving 5 bases between them. This CDR3 is built from 12 residues.

CDR3 amino acids: CASTGLAGGPAGEQYF. CDR3 sequence (DNA): TGTGCCAGCACTGGACTAGCGGGAGGGCCGGCGGGCGAGCAGTACTTC. The chain combines TRBV18 with TRBJ2-7; TRBD2 matches 15 bases. The germline V gene encodes CDR1 KGHSH and CDR2 LQKENI. Trimming removed 8 bases from V and 6 bases from J; junction bases left unmatched: 11. The CDR3 has 16 residues.

J is TRBJ1-4 and V is TRBV10-3, with D possibly TRBD1 on 6 matching bases. Trimming stripped 4 bases from V and 4 bases from J, with 10 bases between. The CDR3 contains 14 residues. The germline V gene encodes CDR1 ENHRY and CDR2 SYGVKD. For the CDR3, the DNA is TGTGCCATCAGTGGGGGGCGGCTTAATGAAAAACTGTTTTTT. Translating gives CAISGGRLNEKLFF.